This TCR beta chain came from a study of blood T cell repertoires in COVID-19. Looked up from germline, CDR1 is GTSNPN and CDR2 is SVGIG (reference sequence). Trimming at V came to 6 bases and at J to 5 bases, leaving 3 bases not matched to a gene. The CDR3 has 11 residues. In the authors' workflow: Reference gene primers were amplified, and this amplification served to estimate nucleated cell counts. Measured with immunoSEQ multiplex PCR; TCRdb has only the in-frame clones, and not every one. V and J calls and clone size are copied from that table; D and trimming were computed from the DNA. The sample includes a few hundred thousand clones, more than 70% of them seen just once.

Material for sequencing was peripheral blood. The chain carries TRBV30 and TRBJ1-2; 7 nucleotides align to TRBD1. The source is a woman aged 45-60 years with COVID-19, enrolled during active disease. In nucleotides, the CDR3 is TGTGCCTGTGAACAGGGGTATGGCTACACCTTC. Translating it yields CACEQGYGYTF.